What follows are 18 T cell receptor beta chains derived from one specimen sequenced in a study of blood T cells in healthy people across ages. A sample-barcoded 5' primer and a J-beta primer mix were used in a second PCR of roughly 7 to 11 cycles. MiXCR, applied by TCRdb to the 5' RACE reads, yields one record per CDR3 protein. The data contain 1.2 million to 1.5 million distinct CDR3 sequences, approximately 59% of them singletons. Sequencing was carried out using blood. The source is a man between 18 and 35 years old in good health.

This sequence joins TRBV4-3 and TRBJ2-3, with D possibly matching TRBD2 (7 bases). The CDR3 runs 16 residues. Germline CDR1 is LGHNA and CDR2 is YSLEER. The V gene lost 0 bases and the J gene lost 1 base, with 11 bases spanning the gap. The CDR3 coding sequence is TGCGCCAGCAGCCAAGACGAAGGGGGGGGCACAGATACGCAGTATTTT. Its protein is CASSQDEGGGTDTQYF.

This chain links TRBV20-1 with TRBJ2-6; 9 nucleotides align to TRBD1. V shed 3 bases and J 3 bases; nucleotides not matched to a gene: 3. The CDR3 is 15 amino acids. Germline CDR1 is DFQATT and CDR2 is SNEGSKA (reference sequence). The CDR3 nucleotides are TGCAGTGCTAGGGGACAGGGCCTTGGGGCCAACGTCCTGACTTTC. Translating gives CSARGQGLGANVLTF.

The chain is built from TRBV29-1 and TRBJ2-1, with 8 bases fitting TRBD2. V lost 4 bases to trimming and J lost 10 bases; unmatched junction nucleotides: 12. The CDR3 contains 14 residues. CDR1 and CDR2 (germline): SQVTM, ANQGSEA. The CDR3 reads CSVGVSRLASEQFF. CDR3 nucleotide sequence: TGCAGCGTTGGGGTTAGTCGACTAGCGAGCGAGCAGTTCTTC.

This clonotype has just a few counts. V is TRBV20-1 and J is TRBJ2-4; perhaps TRBD1 as D (6 bases). The DNA end is a closer match to TRBJ2-7, so the J assignment may be wrong. Per the germline V gene, CDR1 is DFQATT and CDR2 is SNEGSKA (reference sequence). The CDR3 runs 15 residues. The DNA of the CDR3 is TGCAGTGCTACGGTTAGTAGGAAGGGGGCCTACGAGCAGTACTTC. This encodes CSATVSRKGAYEQYF.

The V call is TRBV6-2 or TRBV6-3, the J call TRBJ2-5, with D possibly TRBD1 on 5 matching bases. Judging by the DNA end, TRBJ2-7 fits better; the J call may be wrong. Germline V lookup: CDR1 MNHEY, CDR2 SVGEGT. The CDR3 extends over 20 amino acids. As DNA, the CDR3 is TGTGCCAGCAGTTACGTACAGGACCTCCAGCGAAGAGGATCGTGGTACGAGCAGTACTTC. It specifies CASSYVQDLQRRGSWYEQYF.

The gene calls are TRBV12-3 or TRBV12-4 and TRBJ2-3; TRBD2 matches at 11 bases. V lost 5 bases, J lost 2 bases, and 9 bases stayed unmatched. The CDR3 length is 17 residues. The CDR3 coding sequence is TGTGCCAGCAGTACGACTAGCGGGGAGAGGGACACAGATACGCAGTATTTT. This gives the protein CASSTTSGERDTDTQYF.

The J gene is TRBJ2-7, the V gene TRBV10-3, with no clear D. Germline V CDR1 and CDR2: ENHRY, SYGVKD. V was clipped by 3 bases and J by 3 bases, with 12 bases between them. The CDR3 is 14 amino acids. The CDR3 region is CAISEAQQNYEQYF. CDR3 sequence (DNA): TGTGCCATCAGTGAAGCACAGCAGAACTACGAGCAGTACTTC.

This sequence joins TRBV14 and TRBJ2-5; 11 nucleotides agree with TRBD2. V lost 3 bases and J lost 5; bases outside the gene matches: 8. The CDR3 spans 16 residues. CDR1 and CDR2 from the germline V gene are SGHDN and FVKESK. CDR3 in DNA: TGTGCCAGCAGCCAGGATCTCCCTAGCGGGAGGGAGACCCAGTACTTC. It translates to CASSQDLPSGRETQYF.

This chain joins TRBV20-1 and TRBJ2-3; 8 nucleotides align to TRBD2. Germline values: CDR1 DFQATT, CDR2 SNEGSKA (reference sequence). This CDR3 is built from 17 residues. The V and J ends lost 0 bases and 5 bases, in that order; junction bases with no gene match: 13. The CDR3 bases are TGCAGTGCTAGAGATCCCGGACTAGCCCAAAAGGGAGATACGCAGTATTTT. Its translation is CSARDPGLAQKGDTQYF.

This clonotype was seen only a few times. V gene TRBV7-6 combines with J gene TRBJ2-4, with unresolved D. The length of the CDR3 is 13 residues. Looked up from germline, CDR1 is SGHVS and CDR2 is FNYEAQ. V shed 4 bases and J shed 7 bases, with 11 bases lying between them. CDR3 in DNA: TGTGCCAGCAGCTCACTCGATGGGAACATTCAGTACTTC. Translating gives CASSSLDGNIQYF.

CDR3 coding DNA: TGCGCCAGCAAAGATGTAGATACGCAGTATTTT. Amino acid sequence: CASKDVDTQYF. This rearrangement joins TRBV5-1 to TRBJ2-3; no definite D call. With 6 bases removed from V and 5 bases from J, the gap between germline ends came to 7 bases. CDR3 length: 11 residues. CDR1 is SGHRS, CDR2 YFSETQ, per germline.

The V gene is TRBV4-1, the J gene TRBJ2-3; no reliable D call. Germline V lookup: CDR1 MGHRA, CDR2 YSYEKL. The CDR3 has 13 residues. V gave up 4 bases and J gave up 9 bases, with 14 bases separating them. CDR3 bases: TGCGCCAGCAGCCCGGAGAGTTTAGCAACGCAGTATTTT. Residues: CASSPESLATQYF.

The chain recombines TRBV29-1 with TRBJ1-1; D is unclear. This CDR3 has 14 residues. Germline V gene sequence: CDR1 SQVTM, CDR2 ANQGSEA. The V end lost 0 bases, the J end lost 1 base, and 9 bases lay between the germline ends. The CDR3 loop reads CSVEEPYGNTEAFF. As DNA, the CDR3 is TGCAGCGTTGAAGAGCCCTATGGGAACACTGAAGCTTTCTTT.

This chain joins TRBV28 and TRBJ2-2; D not resolved. The CDR3 loop spans 14 amino acids. Per germline, CDR1 MDHEN and CDR2 SYDVKM. V dropped 5 bases and J dropped 6 bases, with 13 bases sitting between them. In DNA, the CDR3 is TGTGCCAGCAGTCAAAACTGGAAATCCGGGGAGCTGTTTTTT. This translates into CASSQNWKSGELFF. Based on the CDR3 plus reference TRBV28 and TRBJ2-2, the full variable domain is DVKVTQSSRYLVKRTGEKVFLECVQDMDHENMFWYRQDPGLGLRLIYFSYDVKMKEKGDIPEGYSVSREKKERFSLILESASTNQTSMYLCASSQNWKSGELFFGEGSRLTVL.

The chain carries TRBV4-3 and TRBJ2-7; D unresolved. This CDR3 comprises 15 residues. The V gene lost 0 bases and the J gene lost 3 bases, with 12 bases spanning the gap. The germline gives CDR1 LGHNA, CDR2 YSLEER. The CDR3 loop is CASSQDQLSNYEQYF. CDR3 coding DNA: TGCGCCAGCAGCCAAGATCAGCTCTCTAACTACGAGCAGTACTTC.

The J gene is TRBJ1-1, the V gene TRBV10-2; a weak D match, TRBD1 (5 bases). The CDR3 is 16 amino acids. V gave up 8 bases and J gave up 3 bases, with 22 bases separating them. Germline CDR1 and CDR2: WSHSY and SAAADI. CDR3 sequence: CASGRRGIAKYTEAFF. As DNA, the CDR3 is TGCGCCAGCGGGAGGAGGGGAATAGCTAAATACACTGAAGCTTTCTTT.

A word on this clonotype: One junction end disagrees with the germline gene, perhaps due to a read error. J is TRBJ2-7 and V is TRBV3-1; the D is unclear. The CDR3 contains 14 residues. The germline V gene encodes CDR1 LGHDT and CDR2 YNNKEL (reference sequence). The CDR3 region has the DNA TGTGCCAGCAGCCAAACATTTAACTCCGACGAGCAGTACTTC. It codes for CASSQTFNSDEQYF.

V usage is TRBV5-1 and J usage is TRBJ2-1; D unresolved. The V gene lost 4 bases and the J gene lost 5 bases, with 10 bases spanning the gap. This CDR3 has 13 amino acids. From germline, CDR1 is SGHRS and CDR2 YFSETQ. In nucleotides, the CDR3 is TGCGCCAGCAGCGAGGACGTAAACAATGAGCAGTTCTTC. Its protein is CASSEDVNNEQFF. Drawing the rest from reference TRBV5-1 and TRBJ2-1, the complete variable domain is KAGVTQTPRYLIKTRGQQVTLSCSPISGHRSVSWYQQTPGQGLQFLFEYFSETQRNKGNFPGRFSGRQFSNSRSEMNVSTLELGDSALYLCASSEDVNNEQFFGPGTRLTVL.